The 24 T cell receptor beta chains given below trace back to one sample, sequenced in a study of cytomegalovirus exposure and HLA in healthy donors. Primers: 60 Vbeta forward and 13 Jbeta reverse. Sequenced by immunoSEQ multiplex PCR; TCRdb stores in-frame clones only, minus some. The table records around 150,000 clones, 68% of them present only once. The sequencing input was PBMCs. The receptor source for this set is a man aged 50 to 59 in good health and CMV-seronegative.

This chain joins TRBV7-2 and TRBJ2-3, with 7 bases aligning to TRBD2. There are 16 residues in the CDR3. Germline assignment: CDR1 SGHTA and CDR2 FQGNSA. Trimming at V came to 5 bases and at J to 0 bases, leaving 8 bases not matched to a gene. The CDR3 protein is CASSPLAGASTDTQYF. The CDR3, as DNA: TGTGCCAGCAGCCCCTTAGCGGGCGCTAGCACAGATACGCAGTATTTT.

For this clone: The same CDR3 also results from other DNA sequences found in this sample. The V and J genes are TRBV25-1 and TRBJ1-1; tentatively, D is TRBD1 (6 bases). Between the trimmed V and J ends, which lost 6 bases and 4 bases, there was a span of 9 bases. In germline, CDR1 is MGHDK, CDR2 SYGVNS. The CDR3 runs 12 residues. The CDR3 DNA reads TGTGCCAGCAGCAGGGGCGTCACTGAAGCTTTCTTT. It codes for CASSRGVTEAFF.

This clone was recorded a few times. The rearrangement joins TRBV6-6 to TRBJ1-3, with TRBD1 identical over 7 bases. V was clipped by 3 bases and J by 3 bases; unmatched bases: 8. Per germline, CDR1 MNHNY and CDR2 SVGAGI (reference sequence). The CDR3 has 16 residues. CDR3 bases: TGTGCCAGCAGTTATCTGAAGGGGGCTGGTGGAAACACCATATATTTT. Translating it yields CASSYLKGAGGNTIYF.

A few counts support this clone. The chain has TRBV5-1 and TRBJ1-2; 10 bases map to TRBD1. Germline-derived CDR1 and CDR2 are SGHRS and YFSETQ. This CDR3 has 15 residues. V was pared by 4 bases and J by 3 bases, with 6 bases of the junction left unmatched. The CDR3 here is CASSPSTGGDYGYTF. DNA of the CDR3: TGCGCCAGCAGCCCATCGACAGGGGGCGACTATGGCTACACCTTC.

This clone occurred once. The genes are TRBV27 and TRBJ2-7, with 13 bases that match TRBD2. The V segment lost 5 bases and the J segment 0 bases; nucleotides outside the gene matches: 10. The CDR3 is 18 amino acids. Germline loops: CDR1 MNHEY, CDR2 SMNVEV (reference sequence). In DNA form, the CDR3 reads TGTGCCAGCAGTCCTGGACTAGCGGGGGCCCCCAGCTCCTACGAGCAGTACTTC. Its protein is CASSPGLAGAPSSYEQYF.

The CDR3: CASSTVAGQGIEQFF. The CDR3 nucleotides read TGTGCCAGCAGCACCGTGGCGGGACAGGGAATTGAGCAGTTCTTC. The chain joins TRBV7-2 to TRBJ2-1, with TRBD1 matching over 9 bases. Unmatched junction bases numbered 11, after V lost 5 bases and J lost 9 bases. In germline, CDR1 is SGHTA, CDR2 FQGNSA. The CDR3 loop spans 15 amino acids.

The CDR3 is CASSRGGNYGYTF. The CDR3 region has the DNA TGTGCCAGCAGCAGGGGGGGGAACTATGGCTACACCTTC. The chain recombines TRBV5-4 with TRBJ1-2, with D maybe TRBD1 (6 bases). There are 13 residues in the CDR3. CDR1 is SGHNT, CDR2 YYREEE, per germline (reference sequence). V lost 4 bases and J 2 bases, leaving 9 bases between the germline ends.

V gene TRBV14 combines with J gene TRBJ1-2; 8 bases map to TRBD1. There are 14 residues in the CDR3. Unmatched junction bases numbered 8, after V lost 4 bases and J lost 7 bases. The germline CDR1 and CDR2 sequences are SGHDN and FVKESK. The CDR3 nucleotides read TGTGCCAGCAGCCCGACAGGGGAGCGGTCTGGCTACACCTTC. It encodes CASSPTGERSGYTF.

V and J are TRBV5-1 and TRBJ2-3; the D gene is possibly TRBD2 (6 bases). Germline values: CDR1 SGHRS, CDR2 YFSETQ. Trimming stripped 4 bases from V and 5 bases from J, with 11 bases between. The CDR3 totals 13 residues. DNA of the CDR3: TGCGCCAGCAGCCCGGGGGTTGGAGATACGCAGTATTTT. It encodes CASSPGVGDTQYF.

V and J are TRBV10-3 and TRBJ2-7; D gene ambiguous. The V end lost 2 bases, the J end lost 7 bases, and 15 bases lay between the germline ends. Germline V gene data show CDR1 as ENHRY and CDR2 as SYGVKD. This CDR3 has 14 amino acids. The CDR3: CAISEAANDGEQYF. CDR3 sequence (DNA): TGTGCCATCAGTGAGGCGGCAAACGACGGGGAGCAGTACTTC.

This clone has just one count. The J gene is TRBJ2-1, the V gene TRBV6-1; 13 bases fit TRBD2. The trim removed 1 base at V and 7 bases at J, leaving 10 bases unmatched. Germline V lookup: CDR1 MNHNS, CDR2 SASEGT. The CDR3 sequence is 18 residues long. CDR3 in DNA: TGTGCCAGCAGTGAAGAAGGACTAGCGGGGGTGTCGAGTAATGAGCAGTTCTTC. It specifies CASSEEGLAGVSSNEQFF.

The rearrangement joins TRBV6-5 to TRBJ1-1; 12 bases map to TRBD1. The V and J ends lost 6 bases and 6 bases, in that order; junction bases with no gene match: 5. Germline V lookup: CDR1 MNHEY, CDR2 SVGAGI. The CDR3 spans 14 residues. The CDR3 loop is CASSQGQGASEAFF. The CDR3, as DNA: TGTGCCAGCAGCCAGGGACAGGGGGCGTCTGAAGCTTTCTTT.

J is TRBJ2-7 and V is TRBV12-5; D call uncertain. Germline V gene sequence: CDR1 LGHNT, CDR2 FRNRAP. V was cut by 0 bases and J by 4 bases, with 7 bases left in between. This CDR3 comprises 13 residues. CDR3: CASGLVSRYEQYF. DNA of the CDR3: TGTGCTAGTGGTTTGGTATCCCGGTACGAGCAGTACTTC. The variable domain in full, with the rest retrieved from reference TRBV12-5 and TRBJ2-7, is DARVTQTPRHKVTEMGQEVTMRCQPILGHNTVFWYRQTMMQGLELLAYFRNRAPLDDSGMPKDRFSAEMPDATLATLKIQPSEPRDSAVYFCASGLVSRYEQYFGPGTRLTVT.

The J gene is TRBJ1-1, the V gene TRBV19; no clear D gene. The CDR3 length is 15 residues. The germline V gene encodes CDR1 LNHDA and CDR2 SQIVND (reference sequence). The V end was cut by 3 bases, the J end by 2 bases, with 13 bases between. CDR3 nucleotide sequence: TGTGCCAGTAGTATTCGCCCGACAACTAACACTGAAGCTTTCTTT. Amino acid sequence: CASSIRPTTNTEAFF.

This clone was seen once. As DNA, the CDR3 is TGTGCCAGTAGTTCCTTCGGGGTAACTGAAGCTTTCTTT. It yields the protein CASSSFGVTEAFF. The chain carries TRBV19 and TRBJ1-1; D gene ambiguous. The CDR3 sequence is 13 residues long. Trimming pared 5 bases from V and 5 bases from J, leaving 12 bases between. In germline, CDR1 is LNHDA, CDR2 SQIVND (reference sequence).

The V call is TRBV5-1, the J call TRBJ1-1; TRBD1 matches 8 bases. V lost 3 bases and J lost 2; bases outside the gene matches: 6. CDR3 size: 15 residues. Germline CDR1 SGHRS, CDR2 YFSETQ. Here the CDR3 reads CASSSSGQGNTEAFF. The CDR3 DNA follows: TGCGCCAGCAGCTCGTCTGGACAGGGTAACACTGAAGCTTTCTTT.

The table lists this clone with a count of one. This chain uses TRBV11-3 with TRBJ1-1, with 7 bases fitting TRBD1. Losses at the gene ends were 5 bases for V and 5 bases for J; bases not matched to a gene: 8. The CDR3 extends over 14 amino acids. Germline V CDR1 and CDR2: SGHNT, YENEEA. The CDR3 sequence: CASSKNRGATEAFF. In DNA form, the CDR3 reads TGTGCCAGCAGCAAGAACAGGGGCGCAACTGAAGCTTTCTTT.

V gene TRBV7-2 combines with J gene TRBJ2-7; no reliable D call. The CDR3 is made up of 15 amino acids. The germline V and J ends were trimmed by 1 base and 3 bases, with 13 bases remaining between them. CDR1 is SGHTA, CDR2 FQGNSA, per germline. The CDR3 region is CASSLGDLQYYEQYF. As DNA, the CDR3 is TGTGCCAGCAGCTTAGGTGACTTACAATACTACGAGCAGTACTTC.

The chain has TRBV5-1 and TRBJ1-6, with 7 bases lining up with TRBD1. Germline V lookup: CDR1 SGHRS, CDR2 YFSETQ. The CDR3 sequence is 15 residues long. Trimming at V came to 3 bases and at J to 7 bases, leaving 7 bases not matched to a gene. The CDR3 spells CASSYQTGLNSPLHF. Written as DNA, the CDR3 is TGCGCCAGCAGCTATCAGACAGGGTTGAATTCACCCCTCCACTTT.

J is TRBJ1-4 and V is TRBV7-9; weak D call: TRBD1 (6 bases). The germline V and J ends were trimmed by 4 bases and 3 bases, with 12 bases remaining between them. This CDR3 has 15 amino acids. Germline loops: CDR1 SEHNR, CDR2 FQNEAQ (reference sequence). The CDR3 DNA is TGTGCCAGCAGCTCCTACAGGGCAGCTAATGAAAAACTGTTTTTT. Translated, it gives CASSSYRAANEKLFF.

The chain combines TRBV9 with TRBJ1-5; maybe TRBD1 (5 bases). The CDR3 spans 14 residues. Per germline, CDR1 SGDLS and CDR2 YYNGEE. The V gene lost 4 bases and the J gene lost 3 bases, with 11 bases spanning the gap. The CDR3 DNA reads as TGTGCCAGCAGCAACCGACAGAACAATCAGCCCCAGCATTTT. It translates to CASSNRQNNQPQHF.

The V and J genes are TRBV7-9 and TRBJ1-2; TRBD1 is a possible D gene (6 bases). V dropped 4 bases and J dropped 5 bases, with 17 bases sitting between them. Germline CDR1 SEHNR, CDR2 FQNEAQ (reference sequence). The CDR3 sequence is 15 residues long. The CDR3 spells CASSSRQFRGYGYTF. The CDR3, as DNA: TGTGCCAGCAGCTCTCGACAGTTTAGGGGGTATGGCTACACCTTC.

The chain combines TRBV5-1 with TRBJ2-2, with TRBD1 matching over 7 bases. CDR3 length: 14 residues. The V and J ends lost 3 bases and 5 bases, in that order; junction bases with no gene match: 4. Germline V gene sequence: CDR1 SGHRS, CDR2 YFSETQ. The CDR3 sequence: CASSSQTGTGELFF. For the CDR3, the DNA is TGCGCCAGCAGCTCCCAGACAGGGACCGGGGAGCTGTTTTTT.

The CDR3 loop is CASSEQVTASPRGQPQHF. CDR3 coding DNA: TGTGCCAGCAGTGAACAAGTTACAGCTAGCCCCCGGGGTCAGCCCCAGCATTTT. J is TRBJ1-5 and V is TRBV6-1, with no clear D. V lost 2 bases and J 6 bases, leaving 23 bases between the germline ends. Germline values: CDR1 MNHNS, CDR2 SASEGT. The CDR3 loop spans 18 amino acids.